Sequencing of this T cell receptor beta chain was carried out in a study of OX40 agonist ivuxolimab in advanced cancers. For the study at large: Ivuxolimab, an antibody that agonizes OX40 (CD134), was administered to the patients. Patients with prior anti-PD-1, anti-PD-L1 or anti-CTLA-4 therapy were eligible; roughly 41% had some. Study observations and caveats: Blood T cells, both CD4+ and CD8+, expanded clonally by week 6 at 0.1 to 3.0 mg/kg. On average, a greater number of expanded clones characterised CD8+ T cells relative to CD4+.

Clones were read by immunoSEQ multiplex PCR, and TCRdb kept only the in-frame ones, dropping some. The sample lists roughly 28,000 clones; about 90% were seen once. As for this clone: Its antigen remains unidentified.

CDR1 is ENHRY and CDR2 is SYGVKD in the germline V gene. The CDR3 totals 15 residues. Between the trimmed V and J ends, which lost 0 bases and 4 bases, there was a span of 10 bases. This TCR was recovered from an adult with an advanced solid tumor such as melanoma, head and neck, liver or kidney cancer. The gene calls are TRBV10-3 and TRBJ2-1; D is unresolved. Sample: CD4+ or CD8+ T cells sorted from blood, taken in a trial of the OX40 agonist ivuxolimab. As DNA, the CDR3 is TGTGCCATCAGTGAGTCTCTTAGCACGTACAATGAGCAGTTCTTC. Its protein product is CAISESLSTYNEQFF.